This TCR beta chain was recovered during a study of T-cell memory formation after mild COVID-19. In regard to this clonotype: The antigen remains unidentified.

TCRdb re-called the 5' RACE reads with MiXCR, one entry per CDR3 protein. The table lists about 470,000 distinct CDR3 sequences, roughly 25% of them singletons, with approximately 12% in the top ten. Study-wide points: The appearance of some responding clones in pre-infection memory suggested that cross-reactive memory joined. Day 15 to 85 contracting clones showed balanced CD4/CD8; later expanders leaned CD4+.

The sample comprised PBMCs or a T cell subset sorted from them (not recorded which). The receptor was derived from an adult woman who had mild COVID-19 (a few samples of this study predate the infection). Cell type and time point are not known.

The CDR3 sequence is CASSLAETGGVWTGELFF. The CDR3 bases are TGTGCCAGCAGCTTGGCAGAAACAGGGGGCGTTTGGACCGGGGAGCTGTTTTTT. The V and J genes are TRBV5-6 and TRBJ2-2; 9 bases match TRBD1. The CDR3 is 18 amino acids. V lost 0 bases to trimming and J lost 5 bases; unmatched junction nucleotides: 11. CDR1 and CDR2 (germline): SGHDT, YYEEEE.